Sequencing of this T cell receptor (beta chain) was carried out in a study of T cell responses to AZD1222 COVID-19 vaccine. Repertoires were generated with immunoSEQ multiplex PCR, while TCRdb's copy carries only in-frame clones and drops some. The repertoire holds under 150,000 clones, with about nine tenths as singletons. Notes on this clone: Other DNA sequences in the same sample also yield this CDR3.

The germline gives CDR1 SGHRS, CDR2 YFSETQ. The CDR3 is 13 amino acids. V was shortened by 0 bases and J by 1 base, with 4 bases between the two germline ends. The chain joins TRBV5-1 to TRBJ1-2; D gene ambiguous. The sequenced sample was peripheral blood, obtained on day 0 of MenACWY control vaccination. This TCR was recovered from an adult in good health. This CDR3 is CASSLDSNYGYTF. CDR3 bases: TGCGCCAGCAGCTTGGACAGTAACTATGGCTACACCTTC.